This T cell receptor beta chain was retrieved from a study of human T cells and chemical hapten exposure. The time point was: patch test 1, 2 weeks after DPC sensitization. Treatment defined: therapeutic diphenylcyclopropenone sensitization with weekly scalp DPC. This clonotype was observed a few times. As the library was built, unique molecular identifiers were attached to individual cDNA molecules. TCRdb recomputed calls from the RACE reads with MiXCR, one row per CDR3 protein. The repertoire has over 65,000 distinct CDR3 sequences, about 10% of them found once; the top ten carry approximately 4.4%. The TCR sequence derives from a woman aged 45-65 years with alopecia areata. Some clones in this sample may be carry-over from other donors' samples. Material: whole blood, obtained in connection with sensitization to the hapten diphenylcyclopropenone (DPC).

CDR3 bases: TGCGCCAGCAGCTCGACAGGGATTTTCAATCAGCCCCAGCATTTT. Protein: CASSSTGIFNQPQHF. V and J are TRBV5-1 and TRBJ1-5, with 7 bases that match TRBD1. V lost 3 bases to trimming and J lost 3 bases; unmatched junction nucleotides: 6. CDR1 is SGHRS and CDR2 is YFSETQ in the germline V gene. This CDR3 has 15 amino acids.